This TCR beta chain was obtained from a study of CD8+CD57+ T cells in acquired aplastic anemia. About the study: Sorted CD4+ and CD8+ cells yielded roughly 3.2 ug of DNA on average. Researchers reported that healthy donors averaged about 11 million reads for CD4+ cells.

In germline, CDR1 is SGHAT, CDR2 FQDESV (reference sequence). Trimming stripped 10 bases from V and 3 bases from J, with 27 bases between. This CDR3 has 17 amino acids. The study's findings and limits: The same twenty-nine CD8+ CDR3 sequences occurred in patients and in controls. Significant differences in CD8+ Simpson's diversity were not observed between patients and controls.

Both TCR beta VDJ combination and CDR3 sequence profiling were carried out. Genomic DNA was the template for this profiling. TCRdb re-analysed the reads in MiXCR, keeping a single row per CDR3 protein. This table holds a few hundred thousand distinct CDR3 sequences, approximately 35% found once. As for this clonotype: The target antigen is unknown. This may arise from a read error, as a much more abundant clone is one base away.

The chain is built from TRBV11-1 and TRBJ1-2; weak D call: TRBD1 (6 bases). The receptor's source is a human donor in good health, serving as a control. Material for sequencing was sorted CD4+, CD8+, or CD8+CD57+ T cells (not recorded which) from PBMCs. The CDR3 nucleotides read TGTGCCACAGCAACCGGGACACTCTTTCGACGGGACTATGGCTACACCTTC. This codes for CATATGTLFRRDYGYTF.